This T cell receptor (beta chain) is from a study of cytomegalovirus exposure and HLA in healthy donors (dated by TCRdb to about 2017). About the full investigation: The approximately 710 repertoires of the first cohort and the 120 validation repertoires were produced on the same platform, according to a later analysis. To predict cytomegalovirus infection status, the study combined high-throughput TCR immunosequencing, statistical association of individual TCRs with disease status, and machine learning. Along with the roughly 670-subject first cohort, a separate validation cohort of some 130 different subjects was used. The study was designed to test whether signatures of past pathogen exposure could be identified by cataloging public T cell receptors. Summary of the overall study and its limitations: The study gave a list of about 160 TCR beta chains associated with cytomegalovirus. The authors suggested that the approach could potentially be extended to other disease states and immunological phenotypes. A few of the identified cytomegalovirus-associated TCR beta chains were confirmed in vitro to be specific for cytomegalovirus antigens. Subsequent analysis determined that TCRs grouped into clusters in the first cohort also showed a tendency toward co-occurrence across the roughly 110 validation repertoires, and 85% to 95% of cluster scores exceeded 0. The classifier was reported to diagnose cytomegalovirus status with high specificity and sensitivity in both the original cohort and the validation cohort. The validation cohort had no HLA typing available for a later analysis, so co-occurrence within that cohort was assessed over all 120 repertoires. While some public TCRs were present in many individuals, most TCR sequences turned up only very rarely across donors.

A word on this clone: The target of this receptor is not known. It has no much larger one-base neighbor in the sample; base qualities were not kept.

Library creation used the immunoSEQ multiplex PCR assay. The paper's data handling went like this. To diagnose cytomegalovirus status from the catalog of TCR beta chain sequences, a statistical classification framework was built. The table comes from immuneACCESS by way of TCRdb, which keeps in-frame sequences with V and J called. Part of the clones is missing from these tables; in studies checked, under half for an unresolved V gene and the rest for unknown reasons. Clone size and V and J calls were adopted from that table, with D and trimming inferred from the DNA. This sample has some 150,000 clones in its table, and over 80% of those were observed once. The top ten constitute roughly 6.7% of the sample. The donors were included in the validation cohort of 130 or so subjects, a group kept apart from the roughly 700-subject first cohort. The germline V gene specifies SGHRS as CDR1 and YFSETQ as CDR2. At the junction V is shortened by 2 bases and J by 0 bases, with 11 bases in between. The CDR3, from cysteine to phenylalanine, totals 16 residues. This entry keeps only the CDR3 DNA: 48 bases, framed from base 1.

The sequencing input was PBMCs. The clonotype was recovered from a woman aged 25 to 39 in good health and CMV-seropositive. The chain was built from TRBV5-1 and TRBJ1-4; the D gene cannot be named for sure. The sequenced DNA is TGCGCCAGCAGCTTAAGGCGACTTGCAACTAATGAAAAACTGTTTTTT. Translated, this gives CASSLRRLATNEKLFF.